The sequence of this T cell receptor beta chain was determined in a study of graft-versus-host responses after intestinal transplantation. At the level of the study: Anti-thymocyte globulin induction was given to all recipients, followed by tacrolimus and steroids for three to four years. General study findings and limits: Individuals who had graft-donor T cell macrochimerism had allografts that showed high graft-versus-host to host-versus-graft clonal ratios.

The germline V gene encodes CDR1 SGHVS and CDR2 FNYEAQ. The CDR3 extends over 15 amino acids. The ends were cut back, 5 bases at V and 4 bases at J, with 17 bases in the middle. This clone showed up just a few times. Irradiated stimulators labeled with violet dye, around 200,000 in number, were plated with around 200,000 CFSE-labeled responders. Proliferating CFSE-low CD3+CD4+ and CD3+CD8+ responders were sorted post-reaction. TCRdb keeps only in-frame clones here, not all; method: immunoSEQ multiplex PCR. The top ten clones hold roughly 3.2% of a sample with 12,000 or so clones, roughly a third of them seen once.

This receptor was obtained from a human patient who received an intestinal transplant. Sequenced material: alloreactive CD8+ T cells from a mixed lymphocyte reaction culture, taken before intestinal transplant. Stated subset: CFSE-low proliferating T cells sorted from roughly 6-day pre-transplant mixed lymphocyte reaction (GvH or HvG direction). The V call is TRBV7-6, the J call TRBJ2-5; D is possibly TRBD2 (6 bases). Here the CDR3 DNA reads TGTGCCAGCAGCACCCGACTAGGCTGGGCAGAGACCCAGTACTTC. This gives the protein CASSTRLGWAETQYF.